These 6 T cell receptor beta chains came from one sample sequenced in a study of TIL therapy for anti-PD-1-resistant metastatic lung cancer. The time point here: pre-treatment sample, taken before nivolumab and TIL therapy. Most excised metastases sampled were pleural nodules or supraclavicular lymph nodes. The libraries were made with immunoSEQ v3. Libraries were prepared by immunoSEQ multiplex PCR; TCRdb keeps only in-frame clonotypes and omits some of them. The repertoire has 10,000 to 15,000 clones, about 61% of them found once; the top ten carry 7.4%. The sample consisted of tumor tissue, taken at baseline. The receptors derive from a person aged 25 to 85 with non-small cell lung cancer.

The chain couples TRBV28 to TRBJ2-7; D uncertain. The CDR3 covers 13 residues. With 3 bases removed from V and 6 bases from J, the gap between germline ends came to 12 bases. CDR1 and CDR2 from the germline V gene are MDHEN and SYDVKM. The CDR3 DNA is TGTGCCAGCAGTTTGAGCAGCGCGCCCGAGCAGTACTTC. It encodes CASSLSSAPEQYF.

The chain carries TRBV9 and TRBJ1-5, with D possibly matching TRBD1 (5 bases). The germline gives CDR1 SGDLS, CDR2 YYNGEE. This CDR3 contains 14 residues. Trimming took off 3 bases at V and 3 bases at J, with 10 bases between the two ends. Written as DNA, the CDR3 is TGTGCCAGCAGCGGGGGGTGGCACAATCAGCCCCAGCATTTT. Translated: CASSGGWHNQPQHF. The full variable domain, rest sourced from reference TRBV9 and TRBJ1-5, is DSGVTQTPKHLITATGQRVTLRCSPRSGDLSVYWYQQSLDQGLQFLIQYYNGEERAKGNILERFSAQQFPDLHSELNLSSLELGDSALYFCASSGGWHNQPQHFGDGTRLSIL.

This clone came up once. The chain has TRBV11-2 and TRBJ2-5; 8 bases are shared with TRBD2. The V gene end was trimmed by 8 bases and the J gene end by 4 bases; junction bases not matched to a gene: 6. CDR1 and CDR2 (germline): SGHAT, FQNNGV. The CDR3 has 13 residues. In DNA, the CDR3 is TGTGCCAGCGGTCCGGGAGGGCCAGAGACCCAGTACTTC. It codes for CASGPGGPETQYF.

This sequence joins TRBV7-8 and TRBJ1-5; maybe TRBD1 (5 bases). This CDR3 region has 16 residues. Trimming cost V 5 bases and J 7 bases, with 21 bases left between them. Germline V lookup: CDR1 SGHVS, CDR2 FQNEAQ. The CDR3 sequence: CASSHQGGGANQPQHF. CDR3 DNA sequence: TGTGCCAGCAGCCACCAGGGAGGAGGGGCCAACCAGCCCCAGCATTTT.

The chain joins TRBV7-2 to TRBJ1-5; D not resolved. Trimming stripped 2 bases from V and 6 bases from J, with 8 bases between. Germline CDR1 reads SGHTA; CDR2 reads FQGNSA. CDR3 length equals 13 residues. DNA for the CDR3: TGTGCCAGCAGCTTAAAATACGGTCAGCCCCAGCATTTT. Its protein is CASSLKYGQPQHF.

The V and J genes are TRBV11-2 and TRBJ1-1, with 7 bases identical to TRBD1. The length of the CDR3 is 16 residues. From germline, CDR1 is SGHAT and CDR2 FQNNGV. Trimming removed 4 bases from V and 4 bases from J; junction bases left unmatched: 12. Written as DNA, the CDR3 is TGTGCCAGCAGCTCCAGGTGGGGTACAGGGGCCACTGAAGCTTTCTTT. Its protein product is CASSSRWGTGATEAFF.